This passage covers 14 T cell receptor beta chains from one sample sequenced in a study of radiotherapy plus CTLA-4 blockade in lung cancer. Generated by immunoSEQ multiplex PCR, the TCRdb table keeps only in-frame clones and is missing some. Seen here are tens of thousands of clones, about 79% observed once, and the top ten hold 22%. The source material was peripheral blood, sampled from a patient treated with radiotherapy plus ipilimumab. Every receptor here comes from a human donor with non-small cell lung cancer whose response to radiotherapy plus ipilimumab could not be evaluated. Some clones in this sample may be carry-over from other donors' samples.

The chain couples TRBV5-8 to TRBJ2-4; D is uncertain. V was shortened by 1 base and J by 3 bases, with 11 bases between the two germline ends. The CDR3 runs 15 residues. Germline V lookup: CDR1 SGHTS, CDR2 YDEGEE. The CDR3 protein is CASSLPLSLKNIQYF. For the CDR3, the DNA is TGTGCCAGCAGCTTGCCCCTCAGTCTCAAAAACATTCAGTACTTC.

The chain links TRBV29-1 to TRBJ2-1; possibly TRBD1 for D (5 bases). V lost 0 bases to trimming and J lost 13 bases, with 16 bases between them. This CDR3 comprises 13 residues. CDR1 and CDR2 (germline): SQVTM, ANQGSEA. In nucleotides, the CDR3 is TGCAGCGTTGAAGATCTGGGGCAGCTTAGCCAGTTCTTC. Protein product: CSVEDLGQLSQFF.

The chain combines TRBV6-5 with TRBJ1-5, with TRBD1 matching 9 bases. CDR1 is MNHEY, CDR2 SVGAGI, per germline. The J segment lost 3 bases and the V segment lost 4 bases, leaving 4 bases of the junction unmatched. The CDR3 is made up of 15 amino acids. CDR3 sequence (DNA): TGTGCCAGCAGTTTCGGGACAGGGTCCAATCAGCCCCAGCATTTT. Its translation: CASSFGTGSNQPQHF.

This clone showed up just once. The rearrangement uses TRBV14 and TRBJ2-5, with 8 bases fitting TRBD1. The trim removed 7 bases at V and 7 bases at J, leaving 5 bases unmatched. Germline CDR1 and CDR2: SGHDN and FVKESK. This CDR3 spans 12 amino acids. The chain's CDR3 is CASMGQDTTQYF. CDR3 nucleotides: TGTGCCAGCATGGGACAGGACACGACCCAGTACTTC.

The J gene is TRBJ2-5, the V gene TRBV5-4, with 10 bases aligning to TRBD2. The CDR3 totals 16 residues. Germline CDR1 SGHNT, CDR2 YYREEE (reference sequence). V was clipped by 4 bases and J by 4 bases; unmatched bases: 10. CDR3 protein: CASSLPRLAGGETQYF. The DNA for the CDR3 is TGTGCCAGCAGCCTTCCCCGACTAGCGGGCGGAGAGACCCAGTACTTC.

CDR3 residues: CASREGGISYEQYF. For the CDR3, the DNA is TGCGCCAGTCGGGAGGGCGGAATCTCCTACGAGCAGTACTTC. The V call is TRBV5-1, the J call TRBJ2-7; TRBD2 aligns across 8 bases. This CDR3 region has 14 residues. The ends lost 8 bases at V and 0 bases at J; junction bases unmatched: 7. Germline assignment: CDR1 SGHRS and CDR2 YFSETQ.

This chain links TRBV2 with TRBJ1-1; 9 bases align to TRBD1. Germline V lookup: CDR1 SNHLY, CDR2 FYNNEI. The V gene end was trimmed by 4 bases and the J gene end by 3 bases; junction bases not matched to a gene: 0. The CDR3 totals 13 residues. CDR3 residues: CASSGTGDTEAFF. DNA for the CDR3: TGTGCCAGCAGTGGGACAGGGGACACTGAAGCTTTCTTT.

V gene TRBV6-5 combines with J gene TRBJ2-7; TRBD2 agrees at 9 bases. The germline CDR1 and CDR2 sequences are MNHEY and SVGAGI. V was clipped by 6 bases and J by 2 bases; unmatched bases: 5. This CDR3 is built from 14 residues. The CDR3 sequence is CASRLTSGPYEQYF. DNA of the CDR3: TGTGCCAGCAGGTTGACTAGCGGCCCCTACGAGCAGTACTTC.

The gene calls are TRBV28 and TRBJ1-5; D is unresolved. This CDR3 has 14 amino acids. Germline CDR1 MDHEN, CDR2 SYDVKM. Trimming removed 1 base from V and 5 bases from J, with 9 bases in between. This CDR3 reads CASSLSVRYQPQHF. DNA of the CDR3: TGTGCCAGCAGTTTATCAGTCCGCTATCAGCCCCAGCATTTT.

This sequence joins TRBV6-5 and TRBJ2-7; D perhaps matches TRBD2 (6 bases). V was trimmed by 2 bases and J by 6 bases, leaving 8 bases between them. The CDR3 totals 12 residues. CDR1 is MNHEY and CDR2 is SVGAGI in the germline V gene. This CDR3 is CASSYQGLEQYF. As DNA, the CDR3 is TGTGCCAGCAGTTACCAGGGACTCGAGCAGTACTTC.

The chain links TRBV9 to TRBJ2-1; 7 bases align to TRBD2. Germline V CDR1 and CDR2: SGDLS, YYNGEE. Unmatched junction bases numbered 4, after V lost 0 bases and J lost 10 bases. The CDR3 totals 13 residues. CDR3 sequence: CASSVDVGREQFF. CDR3 coding DNA: TGTGCCAGCAGCGTAGACGTCGGGAGGGAGCAGTTCTTC.

The V and J genes are TRBV6-6 and TRBJ1-2; perhaps TRBD1 as D (5 bases). Trimming pared 2 bases from V and 3 bases from J, leaving 10 bases between. The germline CDR1 and CDR2 sequences are MNHNY and SVGAGI (reference sequence). The CDR3 length is 14 residues. For the CDR3, the DNA is TGTGCCAGCAGTTACGCCGGGGGGGACTATGGCTACACCTTC. Protein product: CASSYAGGDYGYTF.

The chain links TRBV10-2 to TRBJ1-5; TRBD1 aligns across 8 bases. The CDR3 totals 13 residues. Looked up from germline, CDR1 is WSHSY and CDR2 is SAAADI. V shed 8 bases, J shed 2 bases, and the junction held 2 bases outside the gene matches. The CDR3 DNA follows: TGCGCCAGCGCCAGGGGGCGCAATCAGCCCCAGCATTTT. Translated, it gives CASARGRNQPQHF.

The chain links TRBV9 to TRBJ1-4; 8 positions agree with TRBD1. After removal of 7 bases from V and 12 bases from J, the junction contained 8 bases not matched to a gene. Germline V lookup: CDR1 SGDLS, CDR2 YYNGEE. This CDR3 spans 12 amino acids. The CDR3 region has the DNA TGTGCCAGCGGACGGACAGGGCCACAACTGTTTTTT. It yields the protein CASGRTGPQLFF.